These 28 T cell receptor beta chains originate from one sample sequenced in a study of shared clonotypes between healthy human individuals. Sequenced by immunoSEQ multiplex PCR; TCRdb stores in-frame clones only, minus some. The top ten hold over 1.3% of the sample, which has some 900,000 clones, about three quarters seen once. The specimen was memory CD4+ T cells sorted from blood. The subset here: CD45RA-negative fraction. The receptor set was obtained from a man between 18 and 35 years old in good health.

Here the CDR3 reads CASSYLWGETQYF. CDR3 DNA sequence: TGTGCCAGCAGTTATCTATGGGGAGAGACCCAGTACTTC. The chain employs TRBV6-5 and TRBJ2-5; unclear D gene. Trimming removed 3 bases from V and 4 bases from J, with 9 bases in between. CDR3 length: 13 amino acids. Germline V lookup: CDR1 MNHEY, CDR2 SVGAGI.

CDR3 nucleotides: TGTGCCAGCAGCCCACGGACTAGCGGGAGAACCTATGAGCAGTTCTTC. It translates to CASSPRTSGRTYEQFF. This chain links TRBV7-2 with TRBJ2-1, with 13 bases identical to TRBD2. This CDR3 is 16 amino acids long. V dropped 5 bases and J dropped 8; count of bases not matched to a gene: 9. Germline V gene data show CDR1 as SGHTA and CDR2 as FQGNSA.

The V call is TRBV4-3, the J call TRBJ1-4, with D maybe TRBD1 (5 bases). Germline-derived CDR1 and CDR2 are LGHNA and YSLEER. CDR3 length: 18 amino acids. Trimming pared 0 bases from V and 1 base from J, leaving 15 bases between. This chain's CDR3 is CASSQEVLGVLTNEKLFF. CDR3 DNA: TGCGCCAGCAGCCAAGAGGTGCTGGGGGTATTAACTAATGAAAAACTGTTTTTT.

The V call is TRBV5-4, the J call TRBJ2-2; D gene unclear. Germline loops: CDR1 SGHNT, CDR2 YYREEE (reference sequence). This CDR3 is 14 amino acids long. The V end lost 2 bases, the J end lost 4 bases, and 9 bases lay between the germline ends. The CDR3 DNA reads as TGTGCCAGCAGCTTTTGGGAAAGCACCGGGGAGCTGTTTTTT. This encodes CASSFWESTGELFF.

The J gene is TRBJ2-7, the V gene TRBV4-1; 7 bases fit TRBD1. Trimming cost V 4 bases and J 3 bases; bases outside gene matches: 9. The V gene's germline CDR1 is MGHRA and CDR2 YSYEKL. The CDR3 spans 15 residues. The CDR3 loop is CASSRTTGSFYEQYF. The CDR3 DNA is TGCGCCAGCAGCCGAACGACAGGGAGTTTCTACGAGCAGTACTTC.

This clone was seen a single time. The chain combines TRBV9 with TRBJ1-6; TRBD1 agrees at 9 bases. V lost 6 bases and J lost 7; bases outside the gene matches: 5. Germline-derived CDR1 and CDR2 are SGDLS and YYNGEE. CDR3 length equals 14 residues. The CDR3 bases are TGTGCCAGCACCGAAACAGGGGGCAATTCACCCCTCCACTTT. It encodes CASTETGGNSPLHF.

The V and J genes are TRBV5-4 and TRBJ2-7, with TRBD1 matching 11 bases. CDR3 length: 14 amino acids. Germline loops: CDR1 SGHNT, CDR2 YYREEE (reference sequence). V trimming: 4 bases; J trimming: 9 bases; junction bases outside the gene matches: 9. The CDR3 DNA follows: TGTGCCAGCAGCCCGGACAGGGGGCGTTTTGGGCAGTACTTC. It translates to CASSPDRGRFGQYF.

The rearrangement uses TRBV5-1 and TRBJ1-2; D may be TRBD1 (6 bases). Trimming took off 0 bases at V and 8 bases at J, with 14 bases between the two ends. The germline V gene has CDR1 SGHRS and CDR2 YFSETQ. The CDR3 is made up of 14 amino acids. CDR3 residues: CASSLGTSGDGYTF. As DNA, the CDR3 is TGCGCCAGCAGCTTGGGTACGTCAGGGGACGGCTACACCTTC.

CDR3 bases: TGCGCCAGCAGCGTAAGCAATGAAAAACTGTTTTTT. It specifies CASSVSNEKLFF. The chain combines TRBV5-1 with TRBJ1-4; D remains ambiguous. Germline V gene sequence: CDR1 SGHRS, CDR2 YFSETQ. V lost 4 bases and J lost 5, with 6 bases in between. The CDR3 spans 12 residues. The full variable domain, rest sourced from reference TRBV5-1 and TRBJ1-4, is KAGVTQTPRYLIKTRGQQVTLSCSPISGHRSVSWYQQTPGQGLQFLFEYFSETQRNKGNFPGRFSGRQFSNSRSEMNVSTLELGDSALYLCASSVSNEKLFFGSGTQLSVL.

V gene TRBV11-2 combines with J gene TRBJ2-3; D possibly matches TRBD1 or TRBD2 (5 bases each). The V end lost 1 base, the J end lost 2 bases, and 13 bases lay between the germline ends. Looked up from germline, CDR1 is SGHAT and CDR2 is FQNNGV. The CDR3 sequence is 16 residues long. Here the CDR3 reads CASSLAGRGYTDTQYF. CDR3 DNA sequence: TGTGCCAGCAGCTTAGCGGGAAGGGGATACACAGATACGCAGTATTTT.

This sequence joins TRBV25-1 and TRBJ1-1; a weak D match, TRBD1 (5 bases). Trimming took 2 bases from V and 4 from J, leaving 11 bases between them. The CDR3 runs to 14 residues. Germline V gene lookup returns CDR1 MGHDK and CDR2 SYGVNS. DNA for the CDR3: TGTGCCAGCAGTGAAGCAGGGAAGGCCACTGAAGCTTTCTTT. It encodes CASSEAGKATEAFF.

The chain carries TRBV6-5 and TRBJ2-7; possible D gene TRBD2, 6 bases. CDR1 MNHEY and CDR2 SVGAGI come from the germline V gene. The ends were cut back, 4 bases at V and 0 bases at J, with 13 bases in the middle. The CDR3 has 15 amino acids. CDR3 bases: TGTGCCAGCAGTTTGGGGACTGCCCGCTCCTACGAGCAGTACTTC. Protein product: CASSLGTARSYEQYF.

The chain joins TRBV30 to TRBJ1-4; D not resolved. This CDR3 spans 12 amino acids. Germline CDR1 is GTSNPN and CDR2 is SVGIG (reference sequence). With 4 bases removed from V and 8 bases from J, the gap between germline ends came to 11 bases. The chain's CDR3 is CAWKNSGEKLFF. The CDR3 DNA reads as TGTGCCTGGAAAAATTCGGGAGAAAAACTGTTTTTT.

This clone was observed a handful of times. The chain links TRBV6-5 to TRBJ2-2, with D unresolved. The CDR3 consists of 12 residues. V gave up 2 bases and J gave up 6 bases, with 4 bases separating them. CDR1 and CDR2 from the germline V gene are MNHEY and SVGAGI. Here the CDR3 reads CASSYRAGELFF. The DNA of the CDR3 is TGTGCCAGCAGTTACCGGGCCGGGGAGCTGTTTTTT.

This sequence joins TRBV4-1 and TRBJ2-5; D not certain. The J call could be wrong; TRBJ2-7 is a better fit for the DNA end. Germline-derived CDR1 and CDR2 are MGHRA and YSYEKL. The CDR3 is 16 residues long. In nucleotides, the CDR3 is TGCGCCAGCAGCCAAGATCCGGCTAGTCTCTCCTACGAGCAGTACTTC. Amino acids: CASSQDPASLSYEQYF.

The V gene is TRBV19, the J gene TRBJ2-7; 8 bases line up with TRBD1. V lost 5 bases to trimming and J lost 2 bases; unmatched junction nucleotides: 8. This CDR3 is 15 amino acids long. Per the germline V gene, CDR1 is LNHDA and CDR2 is SQIVND (reference sequence). CDR3 sequence (DNA): TGTGCCAGTAGTTCCCGACAGGGGAACACCTACGAGCAGTACTTC. Amino acid sequence: CASSSRQGNTYEQYF.

This clone was seen more than once but under ten times. Additional DNA sequences in this sample encode the identical CDR3. V usage is TRBV30 and J usage is TRBJ2-5; the D gene is possibly TRBD2 (5 bases). The CDR3 length is 13 residues. Germline CDR1 is GTSNPN and CDR2 is SVGIG (reference sequence). The V gene lost 1 base and the J gene lost 4 bases, with 10 bases spanning the gap. The CDR3 nucleotides are TGTGCCTGGAGTGGCAGTCGGGGAGAGACCCAGTACTTC. It specifies CAWSGSRGETQYF. The whole variable domain, filled in from reference TRBV30 and TRBJ2-5, reads SQTIHQWPATLVQPVGSPLSLECTVEGTSNPNLYWYRQAAGRGLQLLFYSVGIGQISSEVPQNLSASRPQDRQFILSSKKLLLSDSGFYLCAWSGSRGETQYFGPGTRLLVL.

This chain uses TRBV5-1 with TRBJ2-1; tentative D call: TRBD2 (5 bases). The V end lost 3 bases, the J end lost 10 bases, and 11 bases lay between the germline ends. Germline V gene lookup returns CDR1 SGHRS and CDR2 YFSETQ. This CDR3 has 12 amino acids. The CDR3 DNA is TGCGCCAGCAGCTCCACCAGCGGAGAGCAGTTCTTC. This encodes CASSSTSGEQFF. Complete variable domain (other parts from reference TRBV5-1 and TRBJ2-1): KAGVTQTPRYLIKTRGQQVTLSCSPISGHRSVSWYQQTPGQGLQFLFEYFSETQRNKGNFPGRFSGRQFSNSRSEMNVSTLELGDSALYLCASSSTSGEQFFGPGTRLTVL.

This rearrangement joins TRBV28 to TRBJ2-7, with 11 positions matching TRBD2. The J segment lost 7 bases and the V segment lost 8 bases, leaving 10 bases of the junction unmatched. The CDR3 consists of 14 residues. The germline V gene encodes CDR1 MDHEN and CDR2 SYDVKM. CDR3 coding DNA: TGTGCCAGCGGCCTAGCGGGGGGCCAGAAAGAGCAGTACTTC. Protein sequence: CASGLAGGQKEQYF.

The chain employs TRBV4-3 and TRBJ1-5; no definite D call. CDR3 length: 14 residues. Between the trimmed V and J ends, which lost 0 bases and 5 bases, there was a span of 8 bases. Per the germline V gene, CDR1 is LGHNA and CDR2 is YSLEER. CDR3 coding DNA: TGCGCCAGCAGCCAAGAGACCGACGATCAGCCCCAGCATTTT. Translation gives CASSQETDDQPQHF.

This clone was found once. The chain combines TRBV19 with TRBJ1-5; D ambiguous. The germline CDR1 and CDR2 sequences are LNHDA and SQIVND (reference sequence). The CDR3 sequence is 14 residues long. V gave up 3 bases and J gave up 0 bases, with 6 bases separating them. CDR3 bases: TGTGCCAGTAGTATTACTGATAGCAATCAGCCCCAGCATTTT. This encodes CASSITDSNQPQHF.

J is TRBJ1-3 and V is TRBV6-6; 8 bases agree with TRBD1. The ends lost 6 bases at V and 3 bases at J; junction bases unmatched: 1. This CDR3 has 13 amino acids. CDR1 and CDR2 (germline): MNHNY, SVGAGI (reference sequence). The CDR3 here is CASRGQVGNTIYF. In DNA form, the CDR3 reads TGTGCCAGCAGGGGACAGGTTGGAAACACCATATATTTT.

This sequence joins TRBV29-1 and TRBJ1-2; D gene unclear. The CDR3 loop spans 13 amino acids. Germline V gives CDR1 SQVTM, CDR2 ANQGSEA. The V end was cut by 4 bases, the J end by 1 base, with 10 bases between. The DNA for the CDR3 is TGCAGCGTTGCAACTGGGGTTAACTATGGCTACACCTTC. Its translation is CSVATGVNYGYTF.

The chain combines TRBV7-8 with TRBJ2-2, with unresolved D. CDR1 and CDR2 (germline): SGHVS, FQNEAQ. Trimming cost V 6 bases and J 0 bases, with 11 bases left between them. This CDR3 is 15 amino acids long. CDR3 nucleotides: TGTGCCAGCAGAGCTCGGACGGCGAACACCGGGGAGCTGTTTTTT. Translated, it gives CASRARTANTGELFF.

The chain joins TRBV5-4 to TRBJ2-5, with TRBD2 as a possible D gene (6 bases). Looked up from germline, CDR1 is SGHNT and CDR2 is YYREEE (reference sequence). With 3 bases removed from V and 0 bases from J, the gap between germline ends came to 15 bases. This CDR3 comprises 16 residues. DNA for the CDR3: TGTGCCAGCAGCTCACGGGACTCCAGTCACCAAGAGACCCAGTACTTC. Its translation: CASSSRDSSHQETQYF.

The gene calls are TRBV18 and TRBJ1-1, with D hard to call. This CDR3 contains 14 residues. Germline values: CDR1 KGHSH, CDR2 LQKENI. Trimming cost V 1 base and J 0 bases, with 6 bases left between them. CDR3 amino acids: CASSPQEVNTEAFF. DNA of the CDR3: TGTGCCAGCTCACCACAAGAAGTGAACACTGAAGCTTTCTTT.

This sequence joins TRBV6-1 and TRBJ1-1; D might be TRBD1 (5 bases). V was pared by 6 bases and J by 6 bases, with 14 bases between. The germline CDR1 and CDR2 sequences are MNHNS and SASEGT. CDR3 length: 13 residues. The CDR3 DNA is TGTGCCAGCAGCCTTTCAGGGAGTTCTGAAGCTTTCTTT. The encoded protein is CASSLSGSSEAFF.

This clone turned up a few times. V usage is TRBV10-3 and J usage is TRBJ1-1; D is unresolved. Per germline, CDR1 ENHRY and CDR2 SYGVKD. Between the trimmed V and J ends, which lost 7 bases and 0 bases, there was a span of 12 bases. The CDR3 runs 14 residues. The CDR3 DNA reads as TGTGCCATCACCCCCGGCGGGATGAACACTGAAGCTTTCTTT. It encodes CAITPGGMNTEAFF.